This T cell receptor (beta chain) was recorded in a study of neurological immune-mediated disorders. Findings and limits, study-wide: The greatest TCR clonal expansion occurred in HTLV-1-associated myelopathy and the least in multiple sclerosis, which fell below healthy controls.

Between the trimmed V and J ends, which lost 0 bases and 4 bases, there was a span of 6 bases. This CDR3 region has 13 residues. The germline V gene has CDR1 SGHDN and CDR2 FVKESK. This clonotype was found many times. Its specificity is not known. The team produced cDNA through 5'RACE using 10-nucleotide random UMIs. MiXCR, applied by TCRdb to the 5' RACE reads, yields one record per CDR3 protein. This table holds some 20,000 distinct CDR3 sequences, about 7.5% found once. Sequencing used CD8+ T cells from blood. The receptor comes from a young woman with HTLV-1-associated myelopathy (HAM/TSP). The chain couples TRBV14 to TRBJ1-2; the D is unclear. CDR3 coding DNA: TGTGCCAGCAGCCAAGAACTGTTCTATGGCTACACCTTC. This codes for CASSQELFYGYTF.